This T cell receptor (beta chain) was retrieved from a study of chronic HIV infection and antiretroviral therapy. Using its own MiXCR run on the 5' RACE reads, TCRdb lists one record per CDR3 protein. Seen here are about 38,000 distinct CDR3 sequences, 8% to 10% observed once, and the top ten hold around 3%. In this sample, this clonotype turned up a few times. Germline V gene sequence: CDR1 MDHEN, CDR2 SYDVKM. Trimming removed 1 base from V and 7 bases from J, with 13 bases in between. The CDR3 contains 14 residues. J is TRBJ1-2 and V is TRBV28; D possibly corresponds to TRBD1 (6 bases). What was sequenced was peripheral blood. This TCR derives from an adult who had HIV and had not received antiretroviral therapy, or was an uninfected healthy control (not recorded which). The CDR3 region is CASSLSGGASGYTF. Written as DNA, the CDR3 is TGTGCCAGCAGTTTATCTGGGGGCGCTTCTGGCTACACCTTC.